The sequence of this T cell receptor beta chain was determined in a study of CD8+CD57+ T cells in acquired aplastic anemia. The overall study: Sorted CD4+ and CD8+ cell DNA averaged around 3.5 ug. Read counts for CD4+ cells (from healthy donors) averaged about 10.8 million. Study-wide results and caveats: Approximately 30 CD8+ CDR3 sequences were shared between patients and controls. Patients were compared with controls for CD8+ Simpson's diversity, and no significant difference emerged.

According to the study, genomic DNA was the template for TCR beta VDJ and CDR3 profiling. TCRdb re-analysed the reads in MiXCR, keeping a single row per CDR3 protein. The repertoire holds over 150,000 distinct CDR3 sequences, with about half as singletons. Regarding this clonotype: Its matching antigen is unknown.

The germline gives CDR1 DFQATT, CDR2 SNEGSKA (reference sequence). The CDR3 sequence is 14 residues long. V lost 4 bases and J lost 9; bases outside the gene matches: 6. The chain joins TRBV20-1 to TRBJ1-6, with TRBD1 matching over 10 bases. The sequence was collected from a human donor in good health, serving as a control. Material: sorted CD4+, CD8+, or CD8+CD57+ T cells (not recorded which) from PBMCs. CDR3 nucleotide sequence: TGCAGTGCTATTGACAGGGGGCGAAGTTCACCCCTCCACTTT. Residues: CSAIDRGRSSPLHF.